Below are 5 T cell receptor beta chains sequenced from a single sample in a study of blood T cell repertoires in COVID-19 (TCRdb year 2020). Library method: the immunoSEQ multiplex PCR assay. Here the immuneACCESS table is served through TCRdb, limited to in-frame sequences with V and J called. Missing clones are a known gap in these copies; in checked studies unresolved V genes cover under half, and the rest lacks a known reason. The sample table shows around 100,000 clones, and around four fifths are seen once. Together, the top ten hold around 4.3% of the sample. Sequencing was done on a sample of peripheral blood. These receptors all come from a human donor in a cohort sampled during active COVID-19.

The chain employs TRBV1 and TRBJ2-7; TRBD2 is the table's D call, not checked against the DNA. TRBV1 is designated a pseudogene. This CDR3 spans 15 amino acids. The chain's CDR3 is CTSSRLAGRSYEQYF. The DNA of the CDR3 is TGCACCAGCAGCCGGTTAGCGGGGAGATCCTACGAGCAGTACTTC.

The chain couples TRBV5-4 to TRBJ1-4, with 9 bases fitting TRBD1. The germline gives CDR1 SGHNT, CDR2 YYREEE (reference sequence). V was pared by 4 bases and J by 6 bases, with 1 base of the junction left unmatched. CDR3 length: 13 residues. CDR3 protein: CASSRTGDEKLFF. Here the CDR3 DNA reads TGTGCCAGCAGCCGGACAGGGGATGAAAAACTGTTTTTT.

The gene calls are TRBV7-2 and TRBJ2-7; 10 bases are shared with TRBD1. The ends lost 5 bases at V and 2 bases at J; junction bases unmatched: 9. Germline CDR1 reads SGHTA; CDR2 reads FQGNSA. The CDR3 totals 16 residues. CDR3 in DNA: TGTGCCAGCAGCACCTCCGGGACAGGGGTCCCCTACGAGCAGTACTTC. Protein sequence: CASSTSGTGVPYEQYF.

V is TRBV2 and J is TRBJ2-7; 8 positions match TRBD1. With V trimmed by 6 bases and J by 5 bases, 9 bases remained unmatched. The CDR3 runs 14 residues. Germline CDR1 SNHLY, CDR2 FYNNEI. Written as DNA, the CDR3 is TGTGCCAGCAGGACGACAGGGGTCGTCCACGAGCAGTACTTC. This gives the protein CASRTTGVVHEQYF.

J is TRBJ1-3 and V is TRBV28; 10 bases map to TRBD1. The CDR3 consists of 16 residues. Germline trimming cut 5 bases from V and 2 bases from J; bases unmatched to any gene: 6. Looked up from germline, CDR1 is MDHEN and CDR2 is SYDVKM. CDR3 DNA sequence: TGTGCCAGCAGTCCCGCCGGGACAGGGGCTGGAAACACCATATATTTT. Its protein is CASSPAGTGAGNTIYF.